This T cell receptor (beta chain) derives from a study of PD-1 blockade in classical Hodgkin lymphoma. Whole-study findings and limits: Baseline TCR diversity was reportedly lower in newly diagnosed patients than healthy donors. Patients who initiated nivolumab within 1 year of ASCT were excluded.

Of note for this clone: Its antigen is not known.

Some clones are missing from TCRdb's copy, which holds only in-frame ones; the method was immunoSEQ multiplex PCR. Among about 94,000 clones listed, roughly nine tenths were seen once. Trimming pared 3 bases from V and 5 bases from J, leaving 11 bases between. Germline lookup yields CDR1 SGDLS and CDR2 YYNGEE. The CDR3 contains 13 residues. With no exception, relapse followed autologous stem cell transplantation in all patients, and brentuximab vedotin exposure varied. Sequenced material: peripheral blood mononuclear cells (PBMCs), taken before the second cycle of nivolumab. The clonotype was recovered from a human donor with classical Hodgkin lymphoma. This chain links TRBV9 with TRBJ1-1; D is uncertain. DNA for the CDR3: TGTGCCAGCAGCGGATCCGGCGATACTGAAGCTTTCTTT. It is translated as CASSGSGDTEAFF.